The entry below gives a single T cell receptor (beta chain) sequence along with its context. The method was immunoSEQ multiplex PCR; TCRdb's version includes in-frame clones alone and lacks a portion of them. The sample lists about 680,000 clones; 80% to 90% were seen once. The V gene's germline CDR1 is SGHVS and CDR2 FQNEAQ. V lost 4 bases to trimming and J lost 2 bases; unmatched junction nucleotides: 6. There are 15 residues in the CDR3. Stated treatment: around 19 received Ad26.COV2.S at low or high dose, single or two shots; roughly five received placebo; per-sample allocation not given. Collection of the samples took place on day 63 after the first injection of vaccine or placebo. This specimen belongs to a study of Ad26.COV2.S vaccination and SARS-CoV-2 variants.

The specimen comprised peripheral blood, sampled in a trial of Ad26.COV2.S vaccine versus placebo. The rearrangement joins TRBV7-8 to TRBJ1-2; 8 bases map to TRBD1. The receptor comes from a person aged 18-60 years who received the Ad26.COV2.S COVID-19 vaccine or a placebo. In DNA form, the CDR3 reads TGTGCCAGCAGCTCAAGACGGACAGGGAACTATGGCTACACCTTC. Translation: CASSSRRTGNYGYTF.